The 22 T cell receptor beta chains listed next were all sequenced from one sample in a study of T cell changes during pregnancy in multiple sclerosis. Measured with immunoSEQ multiplex PCR; TCRdb has only the in-frame clones, and not every one. The table has more than 75,000 clones, about 94% seen once; the top ten hold around 2.5%. The source material was peripheral blood, sampled in the third trimester of pregnancy. Receptors were obtained from a female donor with multiple sclerosis, enrolled in a pregnancy study.

CDR3: CASSVAQGYGYTF. CDR3 DNA sequence: TGTGCCAGCAGCGTAGCTCAGGGGTATGGCTACACCTTC. The chain carries TRBV9 and TRBJ1-2; D may be TRBD1 (6 bases). Germline-derived CDR1 and CDR2 are SGDLS and YYNGEE. The CDR3 is 13 amino acids. V lost 0 bases and J lost 5, with 8 bases in between.

The chain carries TRBV6-5 and TRBJ1-1; D gene unclear. Trimming stripped 0 bases from V and 3 bases from J, with 11 bases between. CDR3 length equals 15 residues. CDR1 is MNHEY, CDR2 SVGAGI, per germline. CDR3: CASSYSSEMDTEAFF. The CDR3 nucleotides read TGTGCCAGCAGTTACTCTTCGGAGATGGACACTGAAGCTTTCTTT.

The gene calls are TRBV6-1 and TRBJ1-1; a weak D match, TRBD1 (5 bases). The V end lost 0 bases, the J end lost 11 bases, and 10 bases lay between the germline ends. This CDR3 region has 12 residues. Per germline, CDR1 MNHNS and CDR2 SASEGT. CDR3 in amino acids: CASSEAVTEAFF. The CDR3, as DNA: TGTGCCAGCAGTGAAGCCGTGACAGAGGCTTTCTTT.

The chain couples TRBV19 to TRBJ1-2; 8 bases fit TRBD1. Germline CDR1 LNHDA, CDR2 SQIVND (reference sequence). The CDR3 has 16 amino acids. V trimming: 9 bases; J trimming: 0 bases; junction bases outside the gene matches: 12. The DNA of the CDR3 is TGTGCCAGCCAACCGACAGGGGTAAGAGCTAACTATGGCTACACCTTC. As protein: CASQPTGVRANYGYTF.

The rearrangement uses TRBV5-4 and TRBJ2-7; TRBD2 agrees at 7 bases. In germline, CDR1 is SGHNT, CDR2 YYREEE (reference sequence). The CDR3 runs to 15 residues. Germline trimming cut 0 bases from V and 5 bases from J; bases unmatched to any gene: 8. CDR3 in amino acids: CASSLAGLADHEQYF. In DNA, the CDR3 is TGTGCCAGCAGCTTGGCCGGGCTAGCGGACCACGAGCAGTACTTC. The full variable domain, with the rest looked up from reference TRBV5-4 and TRBJ2-7, is ETGVTQSPTHLIKTRGQQVTLRCSSQSGHNTVSWYQQALGQGPQFIFQYYREEENGRGNFPPRFSGLQFPNYSSELNVNALELDDSALYLCASSLAGLADHEQYFGPGTRLTVT.

The genes are TRBV27 and TRBJ2-5; possibly TRBD1 for D (6 bases). The germline gives CDR1 MNHEY, CDR2 SMNVEV (reference sequence). This CDR3 has 15 residues. The ends were cut back, 2 bases at V and 5 bases at J, with 15 bases in the middle. CDR3 residues: CASSLPRTGKETQYF. As DNA, the CDR3 is TGTGCCAGCAGTTTACCCCGAACAGGGAAGGAGACCCAGTACTTC.

Only one count was recorded for this clone. The V call is TRBV19, the J call TRBJ2-5; maybe TRBD1 (6 bases). Trimming stripped 7 bases from V and 7 bases from J, with 13 bases between. The germline V gene has CDR1 LNHDA and CDR2 SQIVND (reference sequence). The CDR3 is 12 residues long. As DNA, the CDR3 is TGTGCCAGTACTACCTTACAGGGGACCCAGTACTTC. Translating it yields CASTTLQGTQYF.

In its sample, this clone was seen once. The chain uses TRBV11-3 and TRBJ1-1, with D possibly matching TRBD1 (5 bases). This CDR3 has 13 residues. Germline V gene sequence: CDR1 SGHNT, CDR2 YENEEA. The V and J ends lost 5 bases and 10 bases respectively, with 17 bases between them. The CDR3 nucleotides read TGTGCCAGCAGCATCAAACAGGCTAATTCAGCTTTCTTT. This encodes CASSIKQANSAFF.

The chain uses TRBV18 and TRBJ1-3; a possible D gene is TRBD1 (6 bases). Germline CDR1 and CDR2: KGHSH and LQKENI. Trimming removed 4 bases at V and 0 bases at J, with 19 bases between. The CDR3 extends over 18 amino acids. This CDR3 reads CASSLTSDRPNSGNTIYF. CDR3 nucleotides: TGTGCCAGCTCACTTACATCTGACAGGCCAAACTCTGGAAACACCATATATTTT. The variable domain in full, completed from reference TRBV18 and TRBJ1-3, reads NAGVMQNPRHLVRRRGQEARLRCSPMKGHSHVYWYRQLPEEGLKFMVYLQKENIIDESGMPKERFSAEFPKEGPSILRIQQVVRGDSAAYFCASSLTSDRPNSGNTIYFGEGSWLTVV.

The rearrangement uses TRBV13 and TRBJ1-3, with TRBD1 as a possible D gene (5 bases). Deletions cut 3 bases from V and 1 base from J, with 13 bases between. Germline CDR1 reads PRHDT; CDR2 reads FYEKMQ (reference sequence). This CDR3 contains 16 residues. In nucleotides, the CDR3 is TGTGCCAGCAGCTTGGGCCTGGAGGGGTCTGGAAACACCATATATTTT. Protein: CASSLGLEGSGNTIYF.

V usage is TRBV12-5 and J usage is TRBJ1-1; D is possibly TRBD1 (6 bases). Germline assignment: CDR1 LGHNT and CDR2 FRNRAP. The CDR3 extends over 13 amino acids. The V gene lost 1 base and the J gene lost 6 bases, with 9 bases spanning the gap. CDR3: CASGLAGVPEAFF. DNA for the CDR3: TGTGCTAGTGGTTTGGCAGGGGTCCCTGAAGCTTTCTTT.

This chain links TRBV5-1 with TRBJ2-2; 12 bases line up with TRBD2. V lost 2 bases, J lost 0 bases, and 5 bases stayed unmatched. The CDR3 has 18 amino acids. Germline CDR1 is SGHRS and CDR2 is YFSETQ. CDR3 bases: TGCGCCAGCAGCTTCCGACTAGCGGGGGCCTCGAACACCGGGGAGCTGTTTTTT. As protein: CASSFRLAGASNTGELFF.

This rearrangement joins TRBV30 to TRBJ1-4; the D gene is possibly TRBD1 (6 bases). The CDR3 covers 16 residues. The germline V gene has CDR1 GTSNPN and CDR2 SVGIG (reference sequence). Trimming shortened V by 2 bases and J by 8 bases, and 21 bases separated the two germline ends. CDR3: CAWSPTRDTLREKLFF. In DNA, the CDR3 is TGTGCCTGGAGTCCAACCCGGGACACCCTCAGGGAAAAACTGTTTTTT.

The chain is built from TRBV29-1 and TRBJ2-1; TRBD1 matches at 7 bases. The J segment lost 1 base and the V segment lost 3 bases, leaving 18 bases of the junction unmatched. CDR3 length equals 19 residues. From germline, CDR1 is SQVTM and CDR2 ANQGSEA. CDR3: CSVEVRQGVRVRSYNEQFF. The DNA for the CDR3 is TGCAGCGTTGAGGTTCGGCAGGGGGTCCGGGTTAGGTCCTACAATGAGCAGTTCTTC.

The chain couples TRBV13 to TRBJ1-2, with D possibly matching TRBD1 (5 bases). The CDR3 consists of 13 residues. Trimming removed 5 bases from V and 5 bases from J, with 12 bases in between. The germline CDR1 and CDR2 sequences are PRHDT and FYEKMQ (reference sequence). The CDR3, as DNA: TGTGCCAGCAGCGGGGGGGAGGAGTATGGCTACACCTTC. Translated, it gives CASSGGEEYGYTF.

The genes are TRBV4-1 and TRBJ1-1, with D uncertain. Germline CDR1 reads MGHRA; CDR2 reads YSYEKL. The CDR3 has 13 residues. V was clipped by 1 base and J by 10 bases, with 13 bases between them. In nucleotides, the CDR3 is TGCGCCAGCAGCCAAGGGTCGGGTATAGTAGCTTTCTTT. Residues: CASSQGSGIVAFF.

The chain employs TRBV13 and TRBJ2-7; maybe TRBD1 (5 bases). The length of the CDR3 is 14 residues. Germline V lookup: CDR1 PRHDT, CDR2 FYEKMQ (reference sequence). V shed 7 bases and J shed 3 bases, with 16 bases lying between them. DNA for the CDR3: TGTGCCAGCACCTTGGGGCAGGGCCACTACGAGCAGTACTTC. Protein sequence: CASTLGQGHYEQYF.

The V call is TRBV7-2, the J call TRBJ1-5; D is unresolved. The CDR3 has 13 residues. CDR1 is SGHTA and CDR2 is FQGNSA in the germline V gene. V lost 7 bases to trimming and J lost 4 bases, with 11 bases between them. The CDR3 loop reads CASTERGNQPQHF. As DNA, the CDR3 is TGTGCCAGCACCGAGAGAGGGAATCAGCCCCAGCATTTT.

This clone was seen just once. This chain uses TRBV4-1 with TRBJ2-3, with 10 bases aligning to TRBD1. Germline CDR1 and CDR2: MGHRA and YSYEKL. V trimming: 0 bases; J trimming: 4 bases; junction bases outside the gene matches: 16. The CDR3 totals 20 residues. CDR3 loop: CASSQESGDRGLEGPDTQYF. The CDR3 region has the DNA TGCGCCAGCAGCCAAGAATCAGGAGACAGGGGGCTCGAAGGTCCAGATACGCAGTATTTT.

The genes are TRBV9 and TRBJ1-2, with TRBD1 matching over 9 bases. CDR1 SGDLS and CDR2 YYNGEE come from the germline V gene. The CDR3 spans 16 residues. J gave up 2 bases and V 0 bases, and 5 bases lay outside the gene matches. CDR3 nucleotides: TGTGCCAGCAGCGTAGCTACGGGACAGGGAAACTATGGCTACACCTTC. This sequence encodes CASSVATGQGNYGYTF.

The chain has TRBV12-5 and TRBJ2-1; maybe TRBD2 (7 bases). This CDR3 is built from 14 residues. The germline V gene has CDR1 LGHNT and CDR2 FRNRAP. Trimming removed 8 bases at V and 2 bases at J, with 13 bases between. CDR3 in DNA: TGTGCTAGTAAGGCGGGGGCCCCCTACAATGAGCAGTTCTTC. This gives the protein CASKAGAPYNEQFF.

The J gene is TRBJ1-4, the V gene TRBV23-1; a possible D gene is TRBD1 (5 bases). TRBV23-1 is an ORF, and what it does is uncertain. The CDR3 spans 13 residues. Trimming took off 4 bases at V and 6 bases at J, with 9 bases between the two ends. In nucleotides, the CDR3 is TGCGCCAGCAGTCCCAGGGACTATGAAAAACTGTTTTTT. Translation: CASSPRDYEKLFF.